The 20 T cell receptor beta chains in this list originate from one sample, sequenced in a study of human T cells and chemical hapten exposure. Stated time point: patch test 3, about 24 weeks after DPC sensitization. This sample's treatment: therapeutic diphenylcyclopropenone sensitization with weekly scalp DPC. MiXCR, applied by TCRdb to the RACE reads, yields one record per CDR3 protein. The sample holds 100,000 to 120,000 distinct CDR3 sequences, about 34% seen once. Here the sequenced sample was whole blood, taken in connection with sensitization to the hapten diphenylcyclopropenone (DPC). The receptors stem from a man in his forties or fifties with alopecia areata. Some clones in this sample may be carry-over from other donors' samples.

A few counts support this clonotype. Written as DNA, the CDR3 is TGTGCCAGCAGCTGGGCTCAAGGGACCCCGAATGAGCAGTTCTTC. Protein: CASSWAQGTPNEQFF. The V gene is TRBV7-2, the J gene TRBJ2-1, with D perhaps given as TRBD1 or TRBD2 (5 bases each). Germline CDR1 SGHTA, CDR2 FQGNSA. V lost 4 bases, J lost 7 bases, and 17 bases lay in between. CDR3 length equals 15 residues.

The V gene is TRBV18, the J gene TRBJ1-1; D gene uncertain. V gave up 3 bases and J gave up 1 base, with 18 bases separating them. Germline lookup yields CDR1 KGHSH and CDR2 LQKENI. The CDR3 loop spans 17 amino acids. The CDR3, as DNA: TGTGCCAGCTCACCCATCCCTCCGAGCGGAGCGAACACTGAAGCTTTCTTT. Translation gives CASSPIPPSGANTEAFF.

The chain recombines TRBV7-9 with TRBJ2-1; a weak D match, TRBD1 (5 bases). The CDR3 has 14 residues. Germline assignment: CDR1 SEHNR and CDR2 FQNEAQ (reference sequence). Trimming removed 5 bases from V and 8 bases from J, with 16 bases in between. CDR3 in DNA: TGTGCCAGCAGCCTAGTAACAGGATACGATGAGCAGTTCTTC. Translated: CASSLVTGYDEQFF.

The V gene is TRBV9, the J gene TRBJ1-6, with D unresolved. The CDR3 sequence is 18 residues long. Germline-derived CDR1 and CDR2 are SGDLS and YYNGEE. The V end lost 4 bases, the J end lost 0 bases, and 17 bases lay between the germline ends. CDR3: CASSTDHKRSSYNSPLHF. The CDR3 nucleotides read TGTGCCAGCAGCACCGACCACAAGCGGAGCTCCTATAATTCACCCCTCCACTTT.

The chain carries TRBV24-1 and TRBJ2-2; 7 positions match TRBD2. The CDR3 runs to 16 residues. V dropped 1 base and J dropped 1; count of bases not matched to a gene: 2. The germline gives CDR1 KGHDR, CDR2 SFDVKD. CDR3 in DNA: TGTGCCACCAGTGATTTAGCTAGCGGGAACACCGGGGAGCTGTTTTTT. It yields the protein CATSDLASGNTGELFF.

This chain connects TRBV7-9 to TRBJ2-6; 8 nucleotides agree with TRBD1. Germline V gene lookup returns CDR1 SEHNR and CDR2 FQNEAQ (reference sequence). The CDR3 totals 18 residues. Germline trimming cut 3 bases from V and 3 bases from J; bases unmatched to any gene: 10. The CDR3 here is CASSFSGTGRFGANVLTF. The CDR3 DNA reads TGTGCCAGCAGCTTTTCCGGGACAGGTCGATTTGGGGCCAACGTCCTGACTTTC.

The chain is built from TRBV11-2 and TRBJ2-7, with D tentatively TRBD1 (5 bases). Germline V gives CDR1 SGHAT, CDR2 FQNNGV. The CDR3 has 17 residues. V was trimmed by 0 bases and J by 6 bases, leaving 21 bases between them. The CDR3 DNA reads as TGTGCCAGCAGCTTAGATCTATCAAAGGGCCCAAGGGGCGAGCAGTACTTC. Residues: CASSLDLSKGPRGEQYF. Combining the CDR3 with reference TRBV11-2 and TRBJ2-7 gives the whole variable domain EAGVAQSPRYKIIEKRQSVAFWCNPISGHATLYWYQQILGQGPKLLIQFQNNGVVDDSQLPKDRFSAERLKGVDSTLKIQPAKLEDSAVYLCASSLDLSKGPRGEQYFGPGTRLTVT.

This clonotype was counted a few times. The V and J genes are TRBV12-2 and TRBJ2-7; the table's D call, TRBD2, was not checked against the DNA. TRBV12-2 is a documented pseudogene. The CDR3 runs 14 residues. CDR3 protein: CASRLPHRDSRQYV. DNA for the CDR3: TGTGCAAGTCGCTTGCCCCACCGGGACTCCAGGCAGTACGTC.

This clonotype was counted a few times. The chain combines TRBV2 with TRBJ1-1; 9 bases fit TRBD1. Germline loops: CDR1 SNHLY, CDR2 FYNNEI. The CDR3 sequence is 14 residues long. CDR3 bases: TGTGCTAACGACAGGGGGTTGGGGAACACTGAAGCTTTCTTT. It translates to CANDRGLGNTEAFF.

This chain links TRBV7-2 with TRBJ1-2; 9 bases align to TRBD1. The CDR3 length is 14 residues. Per germline, CDR1 SGHTA and CDR2 FQGNSA. V shed 6 bases and J 6 bases; nucleotides not matched to a gene: 8. DNA of the CDR3: TGTGCCAGCAGTCATTACCGGGACAGGGATGGCTACACCTTC. Translated: CASSHYRDRDGYTF.

The J gene is TRBJ2-3, the V gene TRBV7-2; D call uncertain. Trimming removed 3 bases from V and 0 bases from J, with 10 bases in between. Germline lookup yields CDR1 SGHTA and CDR2 FQGNSA. There are 15 residues in the CDR3. This CDR3 is CASSLSKDSTDTQYF. CDR3 DNA sequence: TGTGCCAGCAGCTTGTCAAAGGACAGCACAGATACGCAGTATTTT.

V is TRBV5-5 and J is TRBJ1-2; 9 bases agree with TRBD1. V was clipped by 0 bases and J by 1 base; unmatched bases: 7. The CDR3 is 17 residues long. Germline V lookup: CDR1 SGHKS, CDR2 YYEKEE (reference sequence). The CDR3 loop reads CASSLVPGQGFNYGYTF. For the CDR3, the DNA is TGTGCCAGCAGCTTGGTTCCGGGACAGGGCTTTAACTATGGCTACACCTTC.

Only a few counts were recorded for this clonotype. The V gene is TRBV6-5, the J gene TRBJ2-3; D gene ambiguous. V lost 4 bases and J 0 bases, leaving 8 bases between the germline ends. Per germline, CDR1 MNHEY and CDR2 SVGAGI. The length of the CDR3 is 14 residues. CDR3 region: CASSWRHSTDTQYF. In nucleotides, the CDR3 is TGTGCCAGCAGTTGGAGACATAGCACAGATACGCAGTATTTT.

In its sample, this clonotype was seen a few times. V and J are TRBV6-1 and TRBJ2-7; TRBD1 matches at 12 bases. Germline V gene data show CDR1 as MNHNS and CDR2 as SASEGT. There are 18 residues in the CDR3. The junction had 14 bases not matched to a gene; V was cut back by 8 bases and J by 0 bases. The CDR3 DNA reads as TGTGCCAGCTTGGGGACAGGGGGCGTCCATTGGAGCTCCTACGAGCAGTACGTC. Its translation is CASLGTGGVHWSSYEQYV.

V gene TRBV6-5 combines with J gene TRBJ2-3; D might be TRBD2 (6 bases). Germline V gene lookup returns CDR1 MNHEY and CDR2 SVGAGI. There are 15 residues in the CDR3. The V and J ends lost 5 bases and 2 bases respectively, with 14 bases between them. CDR3 DNA sequence: TGTGCCAGCAGTCGTGGGACTCTCTCCACAGATACGCAGTATTTT. It codes for CASSRGTLSTDTQYF.

In its sample, this clonotype was seen a few times. This rearrangement joins TRBV20-1 to TRBJ1-5; no reliable D call. The length of the CDR3 is 13 residues. Germline V gene lookup returns CDR1 DFQATT and CDR2 SNEGSKA (reference sequence). The V and J ends lost 7 bases and 4 bases respectively, with 14 bases between them. The DNA of the CDR3 is TGCAGTGTCAGAACGAGGGAGAATCAGCCCCAGCATTTT. Translated: CSVRTRENQPQHF.

There are a few counts of this clonotype. The V and J genes are TRBV7-9 and TRBJ2-7; D gene uncertain. CDR1 and CDR2 (germline): SEHNR, FQNEAQ (reference sequence). The CDR3 totals 13 residues. Trimming took off 3 bases at V and 6 bases at J, with 12 bases between the two ends. The chain's CDR3 is CASSLYPLGEQYF. The CDR3 coding sequence is TGTGCCAGCAGCTTGTATCCCCTGGGCGAGCAGTACTTC.

The V gene is TRBV7-9, the J gene TRBJ2-3; TRBD1 is a possible D gene (6 bases). There are 15 residues in the CDR3. Trimming stripped 4 bases from V and 4 bases from J, with 15 bases between. CDR1 and CDR2 (germline): SEHNR, FQNEAQ (reference sequence). The CDR3 coding sequence is TGTGCCAGCAGCTCGGACAGAGAGGGGGCAGATACGCAGTATTTT. Protein product: CASSSDREGADTQYF.

The rearrangement links TRBV5-5 to TRBJ2-1; D is unclear. The germline V gene encodes CDR1 SGHKS and CDR2 YYEKEE (reference sequence). This CDR3 is built from 13 residues. V dropped 2 bases and J dropped 8 bases, with 11 bases sitting between them. CDR3 DNA: TGTGCCAGCAGCTTTATAGCTGTGGATGAGCAGTTCTTC. Translated: CASSFIAVDEQFF. Complete variable domain (other parts from reference TRBV5-5 and TRBJ2-1): DAGVTQSPTHLIKTRGQQVTLRCSPISGHKSVSWYQQVLGQGPQFIFQYYEKEERGRGNFPDRFSARQFPNYSSELNVNALLLGDSALYLCASSFIAVDEQFFGPGTRLTVL.

This chain connects TRBV7-8 to TRBJ2-2; no clear D gene. Germline assignment: CDR1 SGHVS and CDR2 FQNEAQ. V was pared by 1 base and J by 1 base, with 22 bases between. The CDR3 length is 20 residues. The CDR3 spells CASSLEPSAHPTRNTGELFF. The CDR3 DNA reads TGTGCCAGCAGCTTAGAGCCTTCGGCACATCCTACGCGGAACACCGGGGAGCTGTTTTTT. The full variable domain, rest sourced from reference TRBV7-8 and TRBJ2-2, is GAGVSQSPRYKVAKRGQDVALRCDPISGHVSLFWYQQALGQGPEFLTYFQNEAQLDKSGLPSDRFFAERPEGSVSTLKIQRTQQEDSAVYLCASSLEPSAHPTRNTGELFFGEGSRLTVL.